The rows below give T cell receptor beta chains drawn from one sample of a study of cytomegalovirus exposure and HLA in healthy donors. Using immunoSEQ multiplex PCR, the repertoire was profiled, and TCRdb retains in-frame clones only, with some absent. The sample holds some 160,000 clones; approximately 80% are singletons and the top ten take more than 0.5%. The sample comprised PBMCs. These receptors came from a woman aged 50 to 60 in good health and CMV-seronegative. Both conserved end residues are part of each CDR3. Fields, in order: clone size, V gene, CDR3 protein. Clone size is stated in some rows and not others, as once, few, many or a class when expanded.

NA | TRBV2 | CASSEREYQETQYF
NA | TRBV7-6 | CASSLSLGAGYGYTF
NA | TRBV7-9 | CASTPSGRGGQGEQYF
NA | TRBV5-1 | CASSLALAGGADTQYF
NA | TRBV7-3 | CASSLTTGQGGETQYF
NA | TRBV4-2 | CASSQGGSGYEQYF
NA | TRBV19 | CASSIGGTAGGEQFF
NA | TRBV30 | CAWSRDSISGNTIYF
few | TRBV7-2 | CASSSVFDTQYF
NA | TRBV6-5 | CASSSGHQTEKLFF
once | TRBV6-6 | CASMMAYPNTGELFF
NA | TRBV5-6 | CASSTDLSKADEAFF
NA | TRBV9 | CASSVAWEEGLDTQYF
NA | TRBV6-5 | CASGRGNVRTGELFF
NA | TRBV30 | CAWSGSAETQYF
NA | TRBV5-6 | CASSLDGRGTEAFF
NA | TRBV28 | CASSPLAGDPDRFGSSTGELFF
few | TRBV30 | CAWSWTGTYEQYF
NA | TRBV6-1 | CASSRGTGVQPQHF
few | TRBV2 | CASSPGLAGGVNEQFF
NA | TRBV6-6 | CASIKPGTSGSNEQFF
once | TRBV30 | CAWADSYNEQFF
NA | TRBV5-1 | CASSFLAGSSYNEQFF
NA | TRBV5-6 | CASSLRGGVAFF
NA | TRBV7-2 | CASSLVWDRGSGYTF
few | TRBV6-1 | CASSEVAASYEQYF
NA | TRBV19 | CASSRPGTGGDASSGYTF
NA | TRBV25-1 | CASSEHRQGINYGYTF
NA | TRBV7-9 | CASSLGGGSGEQYF
NA | TRBV7-9 | CASSLVIQVNGELFF
once | TRBV18 | CASSLDRGGNQPQHF
NA | TRBV7-3 | CASSLSGGADEQYF
few | TRBV6-5 | CASSYRGATDTQYF
NA | TRBV30 | CAWMVAGTTYEQYF
NA | TRBV9 | CASSVAAGVGIQYF
NA | TRBV28 | CASSLIQNNRGHGYGYTF
few | TRBV27 | CASSLSGEYNEQFF
NA | TRBV6-5 | CASSAPTSRVEWFF
once | TRBV28 | CASGTGTAEFSNQPQHF
NA | TRBV2 | CASRNRGQWEKLFF
NA | TRBV7-8 | CASSLQGGTDTQYF
NA | TRBV29-1 | CSVGLYGTSPDTQYF
NA | TRBV5-6 | CASSSRQEYNSPLHF
NA | TRBV27 | CASSLSFLEGARGNTIYF
NA | TRBV18 | CASSPLFQEAYGYTF
NA | TRBV27 | CASSYGLAGESSYEQYF
NA | TRBV15 | CATGPGLGATDTQYF
NA | TRBV15 | CATSRGQKTNEKLFF